This T cell receptor beta chain was recorded in a study of T cell responses to AZD1222 COVID-19 vaccine. Study results and caveats: Spike-specific TCR breadth and depth both grew after two AZD1222 doses. Only 5 or 6 people who got AZD1222 tested seropositive at baseline. Clonal diversity was possibly underestimated; the donors were predominantly white British and more often female.

Sequencing was performed with immunoSEQ multiplex PCR; in TCRdb, only in-frame clones are kept and a portion is missing. The sample contains over 85,000 clones, just under 95% of which appear only once. The table lists this clone with a count of one. The antigen remains unidentified. This CDR3 comprises 16 residues. The V end was cut by 5 bases, the J end by 0 bases, with 15 bases between. The germline gives CDR1 SGHTA, CDR2 FQGTGA. Sequencing was performed on peripheral blood, taken 28 days after the second AZD1222 dose. This chain uses TRBV7-3 with TRBJ2-3; possible D gene TRBD2, 7 bases. This TCR derives from an adult who received the AZD1222 COVID-19 vaccine. CDR3 nucleotides: TGTGCCAGCAGCGCCCCTTCGGGGGGCAGCACAGATACGCAGTATTTT. Its protein product is CASSAPSGGSTDTQYF.